The clone carrying this TCR beta chain was counted only a few times. Its antigen is not identified. The sample originates from a study of early T cells in non-severe SARS-CoV-2 infection. TCRdb called the 5' RACE reads again in MiXCR, with one record for every CDR3 protein. The sample has 75,000 to 80,000 distinct CDR3 sequences, less than 20% seen once. Per germline, CDR1 SGHDN and CDR2 FVKESK. This CDR3 has 14 amino acids. Between the trimmed V and J ends, which lost 1 base and 0 bases, there was a span of 5 bases. Overall study results and limits: VDJdb matching skewed toward anti-spike CD8 responses, missing private and CD4 specificities.

The V and J genes are TRBV14 and TRBJ2-3, with D unclear. The sequenced material came from whole blood. The TCR comes from an adult who was a healthcare worker with PCR-confirmed SARS-CoV-2 infection or an uninfected control (not recorded which). This CDR3 is CASSQAVSTDTQYF. The CDR3 bases are TGTGCCAGCAGCCAAGCCGTAAGCACAGATACGCAGTATTTT.